One sample yielded the 28 T cell receptor beta chains listed below, sequenced in a study of spatial heterogeneity in lung cancer. This sample's time point: sample taken at primary tumor resection. Whole RNA was taken from tumor, nontumor lung or frozen PBMC; it was then sequenced unsorted. TCRdb redid the calling of the 5' RACE reads with MiXCR, one entry per CDR3 protein. In the table there are 20,000 to 30,000 distinct CDR3 sequences, approximately 4.7% of which are singletons. The sample was PBMCs, taken at surgery. These receptors were taken from a male donor with early-stage non-small cell lung cancer.

This clonotype came up many times. The chain uses TRBV10-1 and TRBJ2-5; 9 nucleotides match TRBD2. The CDR3 runs 14 residues. Germline CDR1 is WNHNN and CDR2 is SYGVQD (reference sequence). With V trimmed by 5 bases and J by 2 bases, 3 bases remained unmatched. CDR3 in amino acids: CASSPTSGQETQYF. In DNA form, the CDR3 reads TGCGCCAGCAGTCCGACTAGCGGTCAAGAGACCCAGTACTTC.

This chain connects TRBV7-2 to TRBJ2-1, with D maybe TRBD1 (5 bases). Deletions cut 5 bases from V and 0 bases from J, with 14 bases between. The length of the CDR3 is 16 residues. In germline, CDR1 is SGHTA, CDR2 FQGNSA. CDR3: CASSQVGQGSYNEQFF. The CDR3 nucleotides read TGTGCCAGCAGCCAGGTGGGCCAGGGCTCCTACAATGAGCAGTTCTTC.

This clonotype was seen repeatedly, ten times or more. This sequence joins TRBV6-5 and TRBJ2-3; 10 bases agree with TRBD2. This CDR3 has 20 amino acids. CDR1 is MNHEY and CDR2 is SVGAGI in the germline V gene. J gave up 1 base and V 0 bases, and 13 bases lay outside the gene matches. CDR3 DNA: TGTGCCAGCAGTTACTCGATTTTTCAAGCTAGCGGGAGACGCACAGATACGCAGTATTTT. It specifies CASSYSIFQASGRRTDTQYF.

The sample holds many counts of this clonotype. The gene calls are TRBV10-2 and TRBJ1-5; D gene unclear. Trimming removed 9 bases from V and 4 bases from J, with 10 bases in between. The CDR3 extends over 12 amino acids. Germline V gene sequence: CDR1 WSHSY, CDR2 SAAADI. CDR3 bases: TGCGCCAGTAGAGACACAAATCAGCCCCAGCATTTT. This codes for CASRDTNQPQHF.

This clonotype appeared many times. The chain employs TRBV13 and TRBJ2-2, with D possibly matching TRBD1 (6 bases). CDR1 PRHDT and CDR2 FYEKMQ come from the germline V gene (reference sequence). The CDR3 spans 15 residues. V lost 7 bases to trimming and J lost 3 bases, with 15 bases between them. Here the CDR3 reads CASTRGRADTGELFF. The CDR3 DNA follows: TGTGCCAGCACCAGGGGCAGGGCGGACACCGGGGAGCTGTTTTTT.

This clonotype was counted ten times or more. The rearrangement links TRBV20-1 to TRBJ1-1; the D is unclear. CDR3 length: 14 residues. Looked up from germline, CDR1 is DFQATT and CDR2 is SNEGSKA (reference sequence). The V end was cut by 3 bases, the J end by 1 base, with 12 bases between. CDR3 in amino acids: CSASMVGTNTEAFF. The CDR3 DNA sequence: TGCAGTGCTAGTATGGTGGGAACGAACACTGAAGCTTTCTTT.

This clonotype occurred many times. The rearrangement uses TRBV5-1 and TRBJ2-5, with D possibly TRBD2 on 5 matching bases. The CDR3 covers 13 residues. V was pared by 4 bases and J by 3 bases, with 10 bases between. Germline V gives CDR1 SGHRS, CDR2 YFSETQ. The CDR3 DNA reads TGCGCCAGCAGCCGGGCGAGGGAAGAGACCCAGTACTTC. This sequence encodes CASSRAREETQYF.

This clonotype is labeled medium-sized. This chain links TRBV6-1 with TRBJ1-5; TRBD1 might be the D (6 bases). Germline V gene data show CDR1 as MNHNS and CDR2 as SASEGT. The V end lost 0 bases, the J end lost 5 bases, and 14 bases lay between the germline ends. This CDR3 has 16 amino acids. CDR3 amino acids: CASSEAFTGPYQPQHF. CDR3 sequence (DNA): TGTGCCAGCAGTGAAGCTTTTACAGGGCCCTATCAGCCCCAGCATTTT.

The table lists this clonotype with many counts. The chain employs TRBV7-3 and TRBJ2-1; 12 nucleotides agree with TRBD2. Germline V gene lookup returns CDR1 SGHTA and CDR2 FQGTGA. Trimming at V came to 5 bases and at J to 5 bases, leaving 4 bases not matched to a gene. The CDR3 is 15 residues long. CDR3 bases: TGTGCCAGCAGCGCCCTAGCGGGGGGGAACAATGAGCAGTTCTTC. Protein sequence: CASSALAGGNNEQFF.

There are many counts of this clonotype. The chain employs TRBV9 and TRBJ2-7; 7 positions agree with TRBD2. The CDR3 contains 15 residues. V lost 7 bases and J lost 1; bases outside the gene matches: 11. Germline values: CDR1 SGDLS, CDR2 YYNGEE. CDR3 nucleotide sequence: TGTGCCAGCTCCAAAAGCGGGATCGGTTCCTACGAGCAGTACTTC. It specifies CASSKSGIGSYEQYF.

This clonotype has at least ten counts. The chain combines TRBV10-3 with TRBJ2-6; D might be TRBD1 (5 bases). The CDR3 totals 15 residues. Trimming cost V 6 bases and J 3 bases, with 12 bases left between them. Germline loops: CDR1 ENHRY, CDR2 SYGVKD. As DNA, the CDR3 is TGTGCCATCAGCCCCCAGGGCGGTGGGGCCAACGTCCTGACTTTC. Translated, it gives CAISPQGGGANVLTF.

In its sample, this clonotype was seen many times. V gene TRBV3-1 combines with J gene TRBJ1-5; 10 nucleotides agree with TRBD1. The trim removed 1 base at V and 6 bases at J, leaving 0 bases unmatched. The CDR3 sequence is 14 residues long. Germline V CDR1 and CDR2: LGHDT, YNNKEL (reference sequence). CDR3 region: CASSQGTGGQPQHF. DNA of the CDR3: TGTGCCAGCAGCCAAGGGACAGGGGGTCAGCCCCAGCATTTT.

This chain uses TRBV6-2 or TRBV6-3 with TRBJ2-1; TRBD2 matches 10 bases. CDR1 MNHEY and CDR2 SVGEGT come from the germline V gene. The CDR3 totals 16 residues. With 5 bases clipped from V and 8 bases from J, the junction kept 12 bases outside the gene matches. CDR3 sequence reads: CASSPTSGEVWDEQFF. The CDR3 region has the DNA TGTGCCAGCAGTCCTACTAGCGGGGAGGTTTGGGATGAGCAGTTCTTC.

This clonotype has a count of ten or more. The chain has TRBV18 and TRBJ2-5; no definite D call. CDR3 length equals 13 residues. The V and J ends lost 2 bases and 5 bases respectively, with 9 bases between them. Germline CDR1 reads KGHSH; CDR2 reads LQKENI. CDR3 protein: CASSPGVSETQYF. In nucleotides, the CDR3 is TGTGCCAGCTCACCAGGGGTGTCTGAGACCCAGTACTTC.

In its sample, this clonotype was seen many times. The chain uses TRBV5-6 and TRBJ2-5; a possible D gene is TRBD2 (5 bases). This CDR3 contains 13 residues. Germline loops: CDR1 SGHDT, CDR2 YYEEEE. Trimming pared 0 bases from V and 8 bases from J, leaving 11 bases between. The CDR3 protein is CASSLGRGNTQYF. CDR3 nucleotide sequence: TGTGCCAGCAGCTTGGGCCGGGGAAACACCCAGTACTTC.

This clonotype was detected many times. The chain joins TRBV7-9 to TRBJ2-1, with 9 bases that match TRBD2. CDR3 length equals 14 residues. V was pared by 10 bases and J by 2 bases, with 6 bases of the junction left unmatched. CDR1 and CDR2 (germline): SEHNR, FQNEAQ (reference sequence). The CDR3 region is CATPAGGTYNEQFF. The CDR3 DNA reads as TGTGCCACACCTGCGGGGGGGACCTACAATGAGCAGTTCTTC.

This clonotype was recorded many times. The rearrangement uses TRBV7-2 and TRBJ1-1; possible D gene TRBD1, 5 bases. Trimming took off 2 bases at V and 11 bases at J, with 18 bases between the two ends. From germline, CDR1 is SGHTA and CDR2 FQGNSA. This CDR3 is 14 amino acids long. CDR3 bases: TGTGCCAGCAGCTTATACCCCGGGGGTGGGAAGGCTTTCTTT. Protein product: CASSLYPGGGKAFF.

The table lists this clonotype with a few counts. The chain has TRBV18 and TRBJ1-4; D not resolved. V was pared by 2 bases and J by 5 bases, with 6 bases between. The germline V gene has CDR1 KGHSH and CDR2 LQKENI. The length of the CDR3 is 13 residues. The CDR3 DNA sequence: TGTGCCAGCTCACCAGGGGAAAATGAAAAACTGTTTTTT. It translates to CASSPGENEKLFF. Variable domain in full (rest from reference TRBV18 and TRBJ1-4): NAGVMQNPRHLVRRRGQEARLRCSPMKGHSHVYWYRQLPEEGLKFMVYLQKENIIDESGMPKERFSAEFPKEGPSILRIQQVVRGDSAAYFCASSPGENEKLFFGSGTQLSVL.

This clonotype showed up many times. This chain links TRBV4-1 with TRBJ2-3; 10 bases map to TRBD1. Losses at the gene ends were 4 bases for V and 3 bases for J; bases not matched to a gene: 10. This CDR3 has 17 amino acids. CDR1 and CDR2 (germline): MGHRA, YSYEKL. CDR3 sequence (DNA): TGCGCCAGCAGCCGAGTAGCTGGGACAGGGGCGACAGATACGCAGTATTTT. It specifies CASSRVAGTGATDTQYF.

By sample fraction, this clonotype is medium-sized. The chain joins TRBV1 to TRBJ2-6. TRBV1 is noted as a pseudogene. CDR3 length equals 17 residues. Here the CDR3 reads CTSSQPNDSSGANVLTF. The CDR3 DNA sequence: TGCACCAGCAGCCAACCTAACGACAGCTCTGGGGCCAACGTCCTGACTTTC.

The table lists this clonotype with many counts. This rearrangement joins TRBV6-1 to TRBJ1-2; D possibly corresponds to TRBD1 (5 bases). CDR1 and CDR2 (germline): MNHNS, SASEGT. The V gene lost 6 bases and the J gene lost 0 bases, with 8 bases spanning the gap. This CDR3 contains 13 residues. The chain's CDR3 is CASSRATNYGYTF. The CDR3 DNA reads TGTGCCAGCAGCAGGGCAACTAACTATGGCTACACCTTC.

This clonotype was observed many times. J is TRBJ1-1 and V is TRBV6-5; the match to TRBD1 covers 7 bases. The V and J ends lost 7 bases and 0 bases, in that order; junction bases with no gene match: 8. Germline V gene sequence: CDR1 MNHEY, CDR2 SVGAGI. The CDR3 covers 15 residues. CDR3 coding DNA: TGTGCCAGCAAACCCCGCAGGGGGTTGAACACTGAAGCTTTCTTT. Translation gives CASKPRRGLNTEAFF.

This clonotype occurred many times. The chain combines TRBV6-6 with TRBJ2-1; D ambiguous. V lost 7 bases and J 6 bases, leaving 10 bases between the germline ends. CDR1 and CDR2 (germline): MNHNY, SVGAGI (reference sequence). The CDR3 runs to 12 residues. The CDR3 DNA sequence: TGTGCCAGCACCTTACTGCCCAATGAGCAGTTCTTC. Translating gives CASTLLPNEQFF.

This clonotype has at least ten counts. CDR3 DNA sequence: TGCAGTGCCCCGGGACTAGCGGGAGCGGTTATCACAGATACGCAGTATTTT. It yields the protein CSAPGLAGAVITDTQYF. The rearrangement joins TRBV20-1 to TRBJ2-3; 14 positions match TRBD2. The ends lost 6 bases at V and 2 bases at J; junction bases unmatched: 10. This CDR3 has 17 residues. Germline values: CDR1 DFQATT, CDR2 SNEGSKA (reference sequence).

This clonotype qualifies as medium-sized. The V gene is TRBV2, the J gene TRBJ2-7, with D possibly being TRBD1 (5 bases). This CDR3 has 14 amino acids. The germline V and J ends were trimmed by 7 bases and 5 bases, with 18 bases remaining between them. Germline V gene sequence: CDR1 SNHLY, CDR2 FYNNEI. As DNA, the CDR3 is TGTGCCAGCAATGTCAGGGCAGGGATGAACGAGCAGTACTTC. It translates to CASNVRAGMNEQYF.

This clonotype was observed a handful of times. V and J are TRBV5-6 and TRBJ2-7; TRBD1 matches at 8 bases. CDR1 and CDR2 from the germline V gene are SGHDT and YYEEEE. Unmatched junction bases numbered 11, after V lost 1 base and J lost 5 bases. This CDR3 is built from 16 residues. CDR3 region: CASSLPGQGAMNEQYF. CDR3 in DNA: TGTGCCAGCAGCTTGCCCGGGCAGGGGGCGATGAACGAGCAGTACTTC.

This clonotype has ten or more counts. The V call is TRBV12-3 or TRBV12-4, the J call TRBJ1-5; D not certain. V gave up 8 bases and J gave up 0 bases, with 14 bases separating them. The CDR3 runs to 15 residues. CDR3 loop: CASSQARYSNQPQHF. The DNA for the CDR3 is TGTGCCAGCTCTCAGGCGAGGTATAGCAATCAGCCCCAGCATTTT.

This clonotype was recorded at least ten times. This chain connects TRBV6-2 or TRBV6-3 to TRBJ1-6; D perhaps matches TRBD1 (5 bases). The V end lost 2 bases, the J end lost 7 bases, and 9 bases lay between the germline ends. Germline lookup yields CDR1 MNHEY and CDR2 SVGEGT. The CDR3 sequence is 14 residues long. The CDR3 here is CASSYAGKNSPLHF. Written as DNA, the CDR3 is TGTGCCAGCAGTTACGCAGGGAAAAATTCACCCCTCCACTTT.